Following are 13 T cell receptor beta chains from one sample sequenced in a study of T cell clonality in common variable immunodeficiency. Sequencing used immunoSEQ multiplex PCR; TCRdb keeps in-frame clones, though not all of them. The sample was found to contain about 35,000 clones, and every one recurs. The sequencing input was peripheral blood mononuclear cells. These receptors were obtained from a person aged 18 to 75 in good health.

In its sample, this clone was seen many times. The read comes to an end 3 residues before the CDR3 does, leaving the germline J gene to fill in the end. The rearrangement joins TRBV19 to TRBJ1-6, with TRBD1 matching 7 bases. There are 15 residues in the CDR3. Germline V gene data show CDR1 as LNHDA and CDR2 as SQIVND (reference sequence). Trimming at V came to 4 bases and at J to 7 bases, leaving 7 bases not matched to a gene. Incomplete CDR3 DNA: TGTGCCAGTAGTACGACCGGGACAGCGAATTCACCC. The encoded protein is CASSTTGTANSP. The full CDR3 protein reads CASSTTGTANSPLHF. The full variable domain, rest sourced from reference TRBV19 and TRBJ1-6, is DGGITQSPKYLFRKEGQNVTLSCEQNLNHDAMYWYRQDPGQGLRLIYYSQIVNDFQKGDIAEGYSVSREKKESFPLTVTSAQKNPTAFYLCASSTTGTANSPLHFGNGTRLTVT.

This clone was seen repeatedly, ten times or more. The read falls 3 residues short of the CDR3 end, and the missing part is taken from the germline J gene. The chain recombines TRBV4-2 with TRBJ1-3; no clear D. The V and J ends lost 0 bases and 1 base respectively, with 16 bases between them. The CDR3 is 18 residues long. The V gene's germline CDR1 is LGHNA and CDR2 YNFKEQ. Incomplete CDR3 DNA: TGTGCCAGCAGCCAAGATTTGGCAGGTGGTATATCTGGAAACACC. Translation gives CASSQDLAGGISGNT. The full CDR3 protein reads CASSQDLAGGISGNTIYF.

This clone was found many times. The read finishes 3 residues shy of the CDR3 end, and the germline J gene is used to complete it. This chain joins TRBV30 and TRBJ1-2; a weak D match, TRBD1 (6 bases). Germline CDR1 is GTSNPN and CDR2 is SVGIG (reference sequence). The ends were cut back, 1 base at V and 7 bases at J, with 16 bases in the middle. The CDR3 consists of 14 residues. CDR3 DNA, as far as it was read: TGTGCCTGGAGTGCACACAGGGAATCCGGTGGC. It is translated as CAWSAHRESGG. The complete CDR3 protein is CAWSAHRESGGYTF.

This clone was detected ten times or more. The read ends 3 residues before the CDR3 terminus; that terminus is restored from the germline J gene. The V and J genes are TRBV20-1 and TRBJ1-4, with 10 bases fitting TRBD1. This CDR3 region has 17 residues. Losses at the gene ends were 6 bases for V and 0 bases for J; bases not matched to a gene: 10. Germline loops: CDR1 DFQATT, CDR2 SNEGSKA (reference sequence). CDR3 loop: CSAPDRGLIATNEKLFF. The CDR3 bases that were read are TGCAGTGCACCCGACAGGGGGCTTATTGCAACTAATGAAAAA.

This clone appeared many times. The read falls 3 residues short of the CDR3 end, and the missing part is taken from the germline J gene. V is TRBV18 and J is TRBJ1-4, with a possible D match to TRBD1 (6 bases). CDR3 length: 14 residues. CDR1 and CDR2 from the germline V gene are KGHSH and LQKENI. The V and J ends lost 1 base and 3 bases respectively, with 6 bases between them. The CDR3 spells CASSPQGANEKLFF. The CDR3 DNA, read in part, is TGTGCCAGCTCACCACAGGGGGCTAATGAAAAA.

The table lists this clone with many counts. The CDR3 extends 3 residues past the end of the read, so its final part is completed from the germline J gene. This chain connects TRBV12-3 or TRBV12-4 to TRBJ1-4; 9 bases match TRBD1. CDR3 size: 17 residues. V was pared by 1 base and J by 3 bases, with 6 bases of the junction left unmatched. CDR3 bases read: TGTGCCAGCAGTTTAGGGACAGGGGTTGTGTCTAATGAAAAA. Protein: CASSLGTGVVSNEK. The CDR3 as a whole reads CASSLGTGVVSNEKLFF.

At least ten counts were recorded for this clone. The CDR3 is cut off 3 residues early in the read; its end comes from the germline J gene. The rearrangement links TRBV7-2 to TRBJ2-1, with TRBD2 matching over 9 bases. Losses at the gene ends were 2 bases for V and 3 bases for J; bases not matched to a gene: 2. Germline-derived CDR1 and CDR2 are SGHTA and FQGNSA. The CDR3 is 15 amino acids. Incomplete CDR3 DNA: TGTGCCAGCAGCTTATCGACTAGCGGCTACAATGAG. This gives the protein CASSLSTSGYNE. The CDR3 in its entirety is CASSLSTSGYNEQFF. Looking up the rest from reference TRBV7-2 and TRBJ2-1 gives the full variable domain: GAGVSQSPSNKVTEKGKDVELRCDPISGHTALYWYRQSLGQGLEFLIYFQGNSAPDKSGLPSDRFSAERTGGSVSTLTIQRTQQEDSAVYLCASSLSTSGYNEQFFGPGTRLTVL.

In this sample, this clone turned up many times. The DNA ends 3 residues before the CDR3 does, and the rest of the CDR3 is filled in from the germline J gene. The chain has TRBV9 and TRBJ2-1; D uncertain. Germline loops: CDR1 SGDLS, CDR2 YYNGEE. CDR3 length: 13 residues. Trimming took off 0 bases at V and 4 bases at J, with 5 bases between the two ends. The CDR3 spells CASSVAPYNEQFF. The CDR3 DNA, read in part, is TGTGCCAGCAGCGTAGCCCCATACAATGAG.

This clone was counted ten times or more. The read is 3 residues too short to cover the CDR3 end, so that end is filled in from the germline J gene. V is TRBV2 and J is TRBJ2-5, with 7 bases aligning to TRBD2. The J segment lost 5 bases and the V segment lost 2 bases, leaving 8 bases of the junction unmatched. This CDR3 has 15 amino acids. From germline, CDR1 is SNHLY and CDR2 FYNNEI. The sequenced part of the CDR3 DNA is TGTGCCAGCAGTGAACGTGGTCTAGCGGTCGAGACC. Its protein is CASSERGLAVET. The full CDR3 sequence reads CASSERGLAVETQYF.

This clone was detected many times. The read gets to within 3 residues of the CDR3 end, and the germline J gene fills in the rest. V usage is TRBV7-9 and J usage is TRBJ2-2, with a possible D match to TRBD2 (5 bases). V lost 1 base to trimming and J lost 6 bases, with 9 bases between them. The CDR3 length is 14 residues. Germline lookup yields CDR1 SEHNR and CDR2 FQNEAQ (reference sequence). The CDR3 sequence: CASSLDGVAGELFF. CDR3 bases read: TGTGCCAGCAGCTTAGACGGGGTCGCCGGGGAG.

This clone was seen ten or more times. The read terminates 3 residues before the CDR3 end, so the remaining end is supplied by the germline J gene. V is TRBV20-1 and J is TRBJ2-3, with 11 bases that match TRBD2. V trimming: 2 bases; J trimming: 3 bases; junction bases outside the gene matches: 4. CDR3 length: 15 residues. Germline CDR1 reads DFQATT; CDR2 reads SNEGSKA (reference sequence). CDR3 DNA (partial): TGCAGTGCTAGACTCCCTAGCGGGAGGACAGATACG. Protein sequence: CSARLPSGRTDT. The full CDR3 reads CSARLPSGRTDTQYF.

This clone was recorded at least ten times. The read ends 3 residues early relative to the CDR3; the germline J gene fills the gap. The genes are TRBV2 and TRBJ2-7, with a possible D match to TRBD1 (6 bases). Deletions cut 9 bases from V and 5 bases from J, with 20 bases between. Germline V lookup: CDR1 SNHLY, CDR2 FYNNEI. CDR3 length: 14 residues. The covered CDR3 bases are TGTGCCAGTCACCGGGACACCCGCGAGAACGAG. It codes for CASHRDTRENE. The entire CDR3 protein reads CASHRDTRENEQYF.

This clone has ten or more counts. The observed sequence ends 3 residues before the CDR3 terminus, with the missing tail filled in from the germline J gene. The rearrangement joins TRBV12-3 or TRBV12-4 to TRBJ2-1, with TRBD1 matching over 8 bases. The CDR3 runs 15 residues. The ends lost 8 bases at V and 0 bases at J; junction bases unmatched: 6. The CDR3 DNA, read in part, is TGTGCCAGCGTCCAAGGACAGGGCTCCTACAATGAG. Translation: CASVQGQGSYNE. The complete CDR3 sequence is CASVQGQGSYNEQFF.